The table lists the clone carrying this TCR beta chain with a count of one. This sample is drawn from a study of blood T cell repertoires in COVID-19. Some clones are missing from TCRdb's copy, which holds only in-frame ones; the method was immunoSEQ multiplex PCR. The sample carries around 460,000 clones, 85% to 90% recorded once. Germline V lookup: CDR1 LNHDA, CDR2 SQIVND (reference sequence). The CDR3 covers 15 residues. Trimming cost V 5 bases and J 4 bases; bases outside gene matches: 10. The origin of this receptor is a man between 18 and 29 years old with COVID-19, enrolled during active disease. The V call is TRBV19, the J call TRBJ1-1, with 7 bases aligning to TRBD1. The sequencing input was peripheral blood. This chain's CDR3 is CASSPRTGRGTEAFF. CDR3 DNA: TGTGCCAGTAGTCCACGGACAGGTAGGGGCACTGAAGCTTTCTTT.